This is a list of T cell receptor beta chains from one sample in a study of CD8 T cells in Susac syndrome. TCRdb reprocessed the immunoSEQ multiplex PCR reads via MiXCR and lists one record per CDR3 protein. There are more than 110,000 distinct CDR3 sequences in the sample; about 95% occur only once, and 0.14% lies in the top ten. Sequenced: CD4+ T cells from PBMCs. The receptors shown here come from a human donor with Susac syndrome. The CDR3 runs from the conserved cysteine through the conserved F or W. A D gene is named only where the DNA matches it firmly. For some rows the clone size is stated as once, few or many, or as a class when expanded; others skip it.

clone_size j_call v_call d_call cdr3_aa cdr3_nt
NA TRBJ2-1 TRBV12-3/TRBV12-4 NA CASSRSGVYNEQFF TGTGCCAGCAGTCGAAGCGGAGTCTACAATGAGCAGTTCTTC
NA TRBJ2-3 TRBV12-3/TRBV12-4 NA CASTTRYTDTQYF TGTGCCAGCACGACTAGATACACAGATACGCAGTATTTT
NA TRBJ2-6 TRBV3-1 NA CASSQRTSLSGANVLTF TGTGCCAGCAGCCAACGAACTTCCCTTTCTGGGGCCAACGTCCTGACTTTC
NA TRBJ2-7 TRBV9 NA CASSVTPGSYEQYF TGTGCCAGCAGCGTAACTCCTGGAAGCTACGAGCAGTACTTC
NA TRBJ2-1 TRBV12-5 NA CASGLVLGLSYNEQFF TGTGCTAGTGGTTTGGTATTGGGCCTTTCCTACAATGAGCAGTTCTTC
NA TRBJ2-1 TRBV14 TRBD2 CASSQTGTRVYNEQFF TGTGCCAGCAGCCAAACCGGGACTAGAGTCTACAATGAGCAGTTCTTC
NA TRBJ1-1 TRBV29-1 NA CSVGSAGLNTEAFF TGCAGCGTTGGCTCGGCAGGGCTGAACACTGAAGCTTTCTTT
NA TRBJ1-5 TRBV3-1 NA CASSPQPLSGQPQHF TGTGCCAGCAGCCCACAACCGTTAAGTGGTCAGCCCCAGCATTTT
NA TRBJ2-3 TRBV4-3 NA CASSQVLGPADTQYF TGCGCCAGCAGCCAAGTACTGGGCCCCGCAGATACGCAGTATTTT
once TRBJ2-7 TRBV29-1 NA CSVERGDSYEQYF TGCAGCGTTGAGAGGGGGGACTCCTACGAGCAGTACTTC
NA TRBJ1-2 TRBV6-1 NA CASKPGAGGYTF TGTGCCAGCAAACCGGGGGCAGGTGGCTACACCTTC
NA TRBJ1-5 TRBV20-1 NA CSAGIGGGGNQPQHF TGCAGTGCTGGGATAGGAGGGGGTGGCAATCAGCCCCAGCATTTT
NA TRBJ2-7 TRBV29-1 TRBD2 CSVVSPLTSVFEQYF TGCAGCGTTGTATCCCCTTTAACTAGCGTCTTCGAGCAGTACTTC
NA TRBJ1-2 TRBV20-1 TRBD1 CSARGQGNYGYTF TGCAGTGCTAGAGGACAGGGGAACTATGGCTACACCTTC
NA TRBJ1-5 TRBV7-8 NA CASSWGRIINQPQHF TGTGCCAGCAGCTGGGGACGGATTATCAATCAGCCCCAGCATTTT
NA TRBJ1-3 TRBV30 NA CAWSRGNSFGNTIYF TGTGCCTGGAGTCGGGGAAATTCCTTTGGAAACACCATATATTTT
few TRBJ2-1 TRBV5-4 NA CASSFLGGSYNEQFF TGTGCCAGCAGCTTCCTCGGGGGCTCCTACAATGAGCAGTTCTTC
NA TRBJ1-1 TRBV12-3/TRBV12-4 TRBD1 CASSRDRNIEAFF TGTGCCAGCAGCCGGGACAGGAATATAGAAGCTTTCTTT
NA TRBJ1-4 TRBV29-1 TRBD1 CSVTGQGGEKLFF TGCAGCGTTACGGGACAGGGGGGGGAAAAACTGTTTTTT
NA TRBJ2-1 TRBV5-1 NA CASSIRQVAYNEQFF TGCGCCAGCAGCATCCGACAGGTCGCCTACAATGAGCAGTTCTTC
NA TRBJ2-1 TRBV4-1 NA CASSRLEVGTFNEQFF TGCGCCAGCAGCCGTCTGGAGGTAGGGACCTTCAATGAGCAGTTCTTC
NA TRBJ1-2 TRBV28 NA CASSFRDNYGYTF TGTGCCAGCAGTTTCCGCGATAACTATGGCTACACCTTC
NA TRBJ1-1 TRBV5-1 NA CASSLKLIGPGDPNTEAFF TGCGCCAGCAGCTTGAAGTTGATTGGGCCAGGGGATCCGAACACTGAAGCTTTCTTT
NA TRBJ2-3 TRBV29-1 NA CSVEDRAGPKDTQYF TGCAGCGTTGAAGATAGGGCAGGACCGAAGGATACGCAGTATTTT
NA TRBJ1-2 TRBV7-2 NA CASSQRGRANGYTF TGTGCCAGCAGCCAAAGGGGCCGAGCGAATGGCTACACCTTC
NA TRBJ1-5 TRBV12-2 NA CASRLALYRGGNQPQHF TGTGCAAGTCGCTTAGCGCTGTACAGGGGCGGGAATCAGCCCCAGCATTTT
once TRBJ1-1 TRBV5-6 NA CASSRAAQAFF TGTGCCAGCAGCCGAGCGGCCCAAGCTTTCTTT
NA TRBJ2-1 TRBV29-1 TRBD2 CSVEQTGLKSYNEQFF TGCAGCGTTGAACAAACGGGACTAAAAAGCTACAATGAGCAGTTCTTC
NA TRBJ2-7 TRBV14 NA CASSPDPIQVYEQYF TGTGCCAGCAGCCCTGACCCTATTCAAGTCTACGAGCAGTACTTC
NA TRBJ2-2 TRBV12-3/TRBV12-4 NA CASSPRQGELFF TGTGCCAGCAGTCCCCGGCAGGGGGAGCTGTTTTTT
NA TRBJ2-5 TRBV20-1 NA CSAEGGPSETQYF TGCAGCGCCGAAGGCGGTCCCTCGGAGACCCAGTACTTC
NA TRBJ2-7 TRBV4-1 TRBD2 CASSQDSGLAGVSEQYF TGCGCCAGCAGCCAAGACAGCGGACTAGCGGGAGTCAGCGAGCAGTACTTC
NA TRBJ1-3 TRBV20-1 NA CSAQGRDGNTIYF TGCAGTGCCCAGGGGCGAGATGGAAACACCATATATTTT
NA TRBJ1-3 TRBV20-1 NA CSAGRSGNTIYF TGCAGTGCCGGGAGATCTGGAAACACCATATATTTT
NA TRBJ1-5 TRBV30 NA CAWSGGGSSNQPQHF TGTGCCTGGAGCGGCGGGGGTAGTAGCAATCAGCCCCAGCATTTT
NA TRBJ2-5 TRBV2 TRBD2 CASPRREPMGLAGGETQYF TGTGCCAGCCCGCGTCGGGAGCCGATGGGACTAGCGGGAGGGGAGACCCAGTACTTC
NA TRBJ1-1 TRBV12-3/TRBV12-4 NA CASIGRRNTEAFF TGTGCCAGCATTGGACGGAGGAACACTGAAGCTTTCTTT
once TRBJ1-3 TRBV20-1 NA CSARDSAGNTIYF TGCAGTGCTAGAGATTCGGCTGGAAACACCATATATTTT
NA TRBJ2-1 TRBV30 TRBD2 CAWSVPLGGTIYNEQFF TGTGCCTGGAGTGTCCCTCTGGGGGGGACTATATACAATGAGCAGTTCTTC
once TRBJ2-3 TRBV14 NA CASSQQGDTQYF TGTGCCAGCAGCCAACAGGGAGATACGCAGTATTTT
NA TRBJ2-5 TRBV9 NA CASSVAQGSETQYF TGTGCCAGCAGCGTAGCTCAGGGGAGTGAGACCCAGTACTTC
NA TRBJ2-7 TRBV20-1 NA CSAQRGEGASEQYF TGCAGTGCACAGAGGGGGGAGGGTGCAAGCGAGCAGTACTTC
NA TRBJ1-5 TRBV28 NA CASSFLQPNSNQPQHF TGTGCCAGCAGTTTCCTGCAGCCCAATAGCAATCAGCCCCAGCATTTT
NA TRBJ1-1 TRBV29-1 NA CSGGIGGNTEAFF TGCAGCGGTGGCATAGGGGGGAACACTGAAGCTTTCTTT
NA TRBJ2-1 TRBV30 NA CAWRPQLARHSYNEQFF TGTGCCTGGAGGCCCCAGCTAGCGAGACACTCCTACAATGAGCAGTTCTTC
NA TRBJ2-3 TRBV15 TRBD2 CATSRDSGGQDTQYF TGTGCCACCAGCAGAGATTCGGGGGGGCAAGATACGCAGTATTTT
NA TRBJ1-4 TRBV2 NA CASMRQLTNEKLFF TGTGCCAGCATGCGACAGCTAACTAATGAAAAACTGTTTTTT
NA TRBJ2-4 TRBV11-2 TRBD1 CASSPMRDRGTKNIQYF TGTGCCAGCAGCCCGATGCGGGACAGGGGAACCAAAAACATTCAGTACTTC
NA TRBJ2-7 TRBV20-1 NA CSAGTSWSSYEQYF TGCAGTGCGGGGACATCCTGGAGCTCCTACGAGCAGTACTTC
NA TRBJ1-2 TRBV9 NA CASSVRSGVNGYTF TGTGCCAGCAGCGTAAGGTCGGGGGTCAATGGCTACACCTTC
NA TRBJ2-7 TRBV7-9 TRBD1 CASSFVWDRSYEQYF TGTGCCAGCAGCTTTGTGTGGGACAGGTCCTACGAGCAGTACTTC
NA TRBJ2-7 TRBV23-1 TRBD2 CASSHSTVGTSGQSSYEQYF TGCGCCAGCAGTCACTCTACGGTGGGAACTAGCGGGCAGAGCTCCTACGAGCAGTACTTC
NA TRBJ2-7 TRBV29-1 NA CSVGGSSYEQYF TGCAGCGTTGGTGGCAGCTCCTACGAGCAGTACTTC
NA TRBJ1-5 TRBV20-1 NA CSARDLSEGGNQPQHF TGCAGTGCTAGAGATTTATCAGAGGGCGGCAATCAGCCCCAGCATTTT